These 23 T cell receptor beta chains originate from one sample sequenced in a study of blood T cell repertoires in COVID-19. Some clones are missing from TCRdb's copy, which holds only in-frame ones; the method was immunoSEQ multiplex PCR. The data contain fewer than 150,000 clones, about 90% of them singletons. Sequenced material: peripheral blood. These TCRs come from a human donor in a cohort sampled during active COVID-19.

The rearrangement links TRBV4-2 to TRBJ2-3, with 7 nucleotides matching TRBD2. After removal of 4 bases from V and 3 bases from J, the junction contained 7 bases not matched to a gene. CDR3 length: 15 amino acids. Germline V gene data show CDR1 as LGHNA and CDR2 as YNFKEQ. In DNA form, the CDR3 reads TGTGCCAGCAGCCGCGAGCGGGATCGGACAGATACGCAGTATTTT. This sequence encodes CASSRERDRTDTQYF.

The rearrangement joins TRBV18 to TRBJ2-7, with a weak D call TRBD2 (5 bases). V lost 3 bases, J lost 0 bases, and 9 bases lay in between. The CDR3 contains 14 residues. Germline V gene lookup returns CDR1 KGHSH and CDR2 LQKENI. This CDR3 is CASSPSGNSYEQYF. CDR3 coding DNA: TGTGCCAGCTCACCCTCCGGGAACTCCTACGAGCAGTACTTC.

The chain recombines TRBV9 with TRBJ2-7; perhaps TRBD2 as D (5 bases). This CDR3 has 14 residues. Germline V CDR1 and CDR2: SGDLS, YYNGEE. V was cut by 4 bases and J by 1 base, with 12 bases left in between. The CDR3 reads CASSSTTRSYEQYF. The DNA for the CDR3 is TGTGCCAGCAGCTCGACTACTAGGTCCTACGAGCAGTACTTC. Full variable domain (remainder filled in from reference TRBV9 and TRBJ2-7): DSGVTQTPKHLITATGQRVTLRCSPRSGDLSVYWYQQSLDQGLQFLIQYYNGEERAKGNILERFSAQQFPDLHSELNLSSLELGDSALYFCASSSTTRSYEQYFGPGTRLTVT.

The chain recombines TRBV3-1 (or the pseudogene TRBV3-2) with TRBJ1-2; D gene uncertain. Deletions cut 0 bases from V and 5 bases from J, with 13 bases between. Germline V lookup: CDR1 LGHDT, CDR2 YNNKEL (reference sequence). CDR3 length: 15 residues. CDR3 sequence: CASSQDTGRRYGYTF. The DNA for the CDR3 is TGTGCCAGCAGCCAAGATACGGGAAGGCGGTATGGCTACACCTTC.

The chain has TRBV7-2 and TRBJ2-1; TRBD2 matches 13 bases. Germline V CDR1 and CDR2: SGHTA, FQGNSA. V trimming: 5 bases; J trimming: 5 bases; junction bases outside the gene matches: 3. This CDR3 spans 15 amino acids. CDR3 nucleotide sequence: TGTGCCAGCAGCCCCACTAGCGGGGGGGACAATGAGCAGTTCTTC. Its protein is CASSPTSGGDNEQFF.

V is TRBV2 and J is TRBJ1-6; D gene uncertain. Germline V gene data show CDR1 as SNHLY and CDR2 as FYNNEI. Trimming left V 6 bases short and J 2 bases short, with 11 bases between. The CDR3 spans 15 residues. The CDR3 DNA reads TGTGCCAGCAGGGCCGGGGAACCCTATAATTCACCCCTCCACTTT. This translates into CASRAGEPYNSPLHF.

The chain links TRBV5-4 to TRBJ2-1; tentatively, D is TRBD1 (5 bases). The CDR3 runs to 15 residues. Germline V CDR1 and CDR2: SGHNT, YYREEE (reference sequence). V lost 2 bases and J lost 3, with 12 bases in between. CDR3 DNA sequence: TGTGCCAGCAGCTTCCCAGGACAACGCTACAATGAGCAGTTCTTC. Encoded protein: CASSFPGQRYNEQFF.

V and J are TRBV7-9 and TRBJ1-3; D gene unclear. The CDR3 has 14 amino acids. With 5 bases removed from V and 0 bases from J, the gap between germline ends came to 8 bases. Germline CDR1 and CDR2: SEHNR and FQNEAQ (reference sequence). For the CDR3, the DNA is TGTGCCAGCAGCCCCGTCCTCTCTGGAAACACCATATATTTT. Protein: CASSPVLSGNTIYF.

This sequence joins TRBV11-1 and TRBJ1-1, with 9 bases that match TRBD1. Germline V gene data show CDR1 as SGHAT and CDR2 as FQDESV (reference sequence). The junction had 7 bases not matched to a gene; V was cut back by 4 bases and J by 1 base. This CDR3 region has 16 residues. The CDR3 protein is CASSSDRGGPNTEAFF. In DNA form, the CDR3 reads TGTGCCAGCAGCTCGGACAGGGGTGGCCCGAACACTGAAGCTTTCTTT.

This clone was recorded once. The chain is built from TRBV5-5 and TRBJ2-1, with 11 nucleotides matching TRBD2. The CDR3 spans 19 residues. The trim removed 3 bases at V and 1 base at J, leaving 12 bases unmatched. Germline-derived CDR1 and CDR2 are SGHKS and YYEKEE (reference sequence). CDR3 in amino acids: CASSSAGTSGHGSYNEQFF. DNA of the CDR3: TGTGCCAGCAGCTCGGCCGGGACTAGCGGACACGGTTCCTACAATGAGCAGTTCTTC.

This sequence joins TRBV29-1 and TRBJ1-1; D call uncertain. Trimming pared 7 bases from V and 1 base from J, leaving 7 bases between. CDR3 length: 11 residues. Looked up from germline, CDR1 is SQVTM and CDR2 is ANQGSEA. The CDR3 coding sequence is TGCAGCGGACTGGGGAACACTGAAGCTTTCTTT. Its translation: CSGLGNTEAFF.

The rearrangement uses TRBV5-1 and TRBJ1-3; D is possibly TRBD1 (6 bases). This CDR3 has 13 residues. Germline values: CDR1 SGHRS, CDR2 YFSETQ. The V end was cut by 4 bases, the J end by 9 bases, with 14 bases between. The CDR3 spells CASSLAGASTIYF. The CDR3 nucleotides are TGCGCCAGCAGCCTAGCAGGGGCATCCACCATATATTTT.

V usage is TRBV5-1 and J usage is TRBJ1-2; perhaps TRBD1 as D (5 bases). Germline V gene sequence: CDR1 SGHRS, CDR2 YFSETQ. This CDR3 has 13 residues. V was trimmed by 2 bases and J by 1 base, leaving 6 bases between them. As DNA, the CDR3 is TGCGCCAGCAGCTTAGGGGATAACTATGGCTACACCTTC. Translation gives CASSLGDNYGYTF.

This chain links TRBV5-1 with TRBJ2-2; 8 bases fit TRBD2. Germline assignment: CDR1 SGHRS and CDR2 YFSETQ. Germline trimming cut 3 bases from V and 5 bases from J; bases unmatched to any gene: 21. The CDR3 runs to 20 residues. The CDR3 DNA reads as TGCGCCAGCAGCTCCCGACGGGGGCTCCCACCGGGAGGGAAGACCGGGGAGCTGTTTTTT. This encodes CASSSRRGLPPGGKTGELFF.

The J gene is TRBJ2-3, the V gene TRBV5-1; 9 bases line up with TRBD1. The V segment lost 1 base and the J segment 4 bases; nucleotides outside the gene matches: 4. CDR1 and CDR2 from the germline V gene are SGHRS and YFSETQ. The CDR3 covers 15 residues. CDR3 sequence reads: CASSLTGGVADTQYF. The CDR3 DNA reads as TGCGCCAGCAGCTTGACAGGGGGCGTGGCAGATACGCAGTATTTT.

Here the CDR3 DNA reads TGCAGCGTTCTCGAGACAGGGCCGGGCGAGCAGTACTTC. Residues: CSVLETGPGEQYF. This chain links TRBV29-1 with TRBJ2-7; 7 bases line up with TRBD1. Per the germline V gene, CDR1 is SQVTM and CDR2 is ANQGSEA. CDR3 length equals 13 residues. J gave up 6 bases and V 5 bases, and 10 bases lay outside the gene matches.

The CDR3 DNA reads as TGTGCCAGCAGTGAGTGGCCCACTAGCAATCAGCCCCAGCATTTT. It translates to CASSEWPTSNQPQHF. The chain links TRBV6-1 to TRBJ1-5; no definite D call. The germline V and J ends were trimmed by 3 bases and 0 bases, with 9 bases remaining between them. This CDR3 contains 15 residues. Germline V gene sequence: CDR1 MNHNS, CDR2 SASEGT.

The chain employs TRBV12-3 or TRBV12-4 and TRBJ2-7; D is unclear. There are 12 residues in the CDR3. V was shortened by 4 bases and J by 4 bases, with 8 bases between the two germline ends. CDR3 loop: CASSYSGYEQYF. The CDR3 nucleotides are TGTGCCAGCAGTTACTCCGGGTACGAGCAGTACTTC.

The chain carries TRBV2 and TRBJ1-2; D not resolved. Per the germline V gene, CDR1 is SNHLY and CDR2 is FYNNEI. The CDR3 length is 13 residues. V was pared by 4 bases and J by 2 bases, with 8 bases between. CDR3 in amino acids: CASSVDNNYGYTF. Written as DNA, the CDR3 is TGTGCCAGCAGTGTCGACAACAACTATGGCTACACCTTC.

V usage is TRBV14 and J usage is TRBJ2-5; tentative D call: TRBD2 (5 bases). The CDR3 extends over 16 amino acids. Looked up from germline, CDR1 is SGHDN and CDR2 is FVKESK. V lost 0 bases, J lost 1 base, and 12 bases lay in between. The CDR3 here is CASSQDWIRGQETQYF. In DNA, the CDR3 is TGTGCCAGCAGCCAAGATTGGATCCGGGGCCAAGAGACCCAGTACTTC.

The gene calls are TRBV19 and TRBJ1-1, with 9 bases matching TRBD1. V dropped 10 bases and J dropped 5; count of bases not matched to a gene: 17. The V gene's germline CDR1 is LNHDA and CDR2 SQIVND (reference sequence). The CDR3 extends over 16 amino acids. Written as DNA, the CDR3 is TGTGCCACCACTTCGACGGGACAGGGATTTAGTACTGAAGCTTTCTTT. Amino acid sequence: CATTSTGQGFSTEAFF.

The rearrangement joins TRBV19 to TRBJ1-4; TRBD1 matches at 10 bases. CDR3 length: 14 residues. V gave up 6 bases and J gave up 7 bases; unmatched junction bases: 5. The germline V gene encodes CDR1 LNHDA and CDR2 SQIVND (reference sequence). The CDR3 loop reads CASSATGGVEKLFF. DNA for the CDR3: TGTGCCAGTAGCGCGACAGGGGGCGTTGAAAAACTGTTTTTT.

V and J are TRBV12-5 and TRBJ2-2; 10 bases map to TRBD1. Germline V lookup: CDR1 LGHNT, CDR2 FRNRAP. V lost 6 bases and J lost 6; bases outside the gene matches: 7. The CDR3 contains 15 residues. The CDR3 reads CASGAGQGPAGELFF. CDR3 nucleotides: TGTGCTAGTGGCGCGGGACAGGGGCCCGCCGGGGAGCTGTTTTTT.